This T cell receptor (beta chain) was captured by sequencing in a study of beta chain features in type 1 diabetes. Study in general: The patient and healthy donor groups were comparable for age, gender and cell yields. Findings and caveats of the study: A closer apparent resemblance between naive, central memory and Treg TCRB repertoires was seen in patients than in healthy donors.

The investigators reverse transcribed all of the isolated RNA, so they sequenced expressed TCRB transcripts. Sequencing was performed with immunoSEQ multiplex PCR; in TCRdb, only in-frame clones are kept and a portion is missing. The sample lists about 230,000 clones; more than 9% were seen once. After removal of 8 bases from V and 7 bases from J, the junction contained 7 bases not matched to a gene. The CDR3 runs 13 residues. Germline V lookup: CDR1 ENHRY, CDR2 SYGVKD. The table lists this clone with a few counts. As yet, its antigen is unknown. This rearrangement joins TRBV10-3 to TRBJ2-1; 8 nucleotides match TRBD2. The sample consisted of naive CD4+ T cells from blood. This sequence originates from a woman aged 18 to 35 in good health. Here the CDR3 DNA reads TGTGCCATCTCGGGACTAGAGAGGAATGAGCAGTTCTTC. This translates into CAISGLERNEQFF.